This entry describes one T cell receptor beta chain. The entry originates in a study of blood T cell repertoires in COVID-19. Looking at the study overall: Sources were T cells, B-cell-depleted T cells, or PBMCs; the material itself was cDNA or gDNA.

Patients at the Seattle site were enrolled during active infection and followed longitudinally. Germline V gives CDR1 LGHDT, CDR2 YNNKEL (reference sequence). The J segment lost 8 bases and the V segment lost 6 bases, leaving 8 bases of the junction unmatched. The CDR3 has 15 residues. In the authors' workflow: Reference gene primers were amplified, and this amplification served to estimate nucleated cell counts. The repertoire was sequenced with immunoSEQ multiplex PCR; TCRdb's copy has only in-frame clones and lacks some. Clonal size and the V and J genes are those of that table, whereas D and trimming came from the DNA. Here the sample spans fewer than 350,000 clones, about 90% being singletons.

The chain uses TRBV3-1 (or the pseudogene TRBV3-2) and TRBJ2-1; 12 bases fit TRBD2. The sequencing input was peripheral blood. This TCR came from a woman in her twenties or thirties with COVID-19, enrolled during active disease. CDR3 region: CASSRASGGAYEQFF. The CDR3 DNA sequence: TGTGCCAGCAGTCGAGCTAGCGGGGGGGCGTATGAGCAGTTCTTC.